This T cell receptor beta chain was recovered during a study of monozygotic twins with inflammatory bowel disease. During cDNA synthesis, UMIs that each contained a 6-nucleotide sample barcode were added by means of template switching. TCRdb reworked the 5' RACE reads into one entry per CDR3 protein, no DNA. The listing contains approximately 330,000 distinct CDR3 sequences. This CDR3 has 11 residues. Germline CDR1 reads MDHEN; CDR2 reads SYDVKM. The sample comprised blood. The chain combines TRBV28 with TRBJ2-1; TCRdb gives TRBD2 as the D gene, but with no DNA this cannot be confirmed. The sequence was obtained from a human donor with ulcerative colitis or Crohn's disease, or a healthy co-twin of an affected twin (not recorded which). The chain's CDR3 is CASSQSHEQFF.